Presented here are 17 T cell receptor beta chains from one specimen sequenced in a study of beta chain features in type 1 diabetes. The investigators reverse transcribed all of the isolated RNA, so they sequenced expressed TCRB transcripts. Measured with immunoSEQ multiplex PCR; TCRdb has only the in-frame clones, and not every one. This sample yields 400,000 to 500,000 clones, of which over 11% are seen a single time; roughly 0.038% belongs to the top ten. Input material: naive CD4+ T cells from blood. These TCRs come from a man in his thirties or forties in good health.

The chain uses TRBV9 and TRBJ1-6; 8 bases line up with TRBD1. The germline V gene encodes CDR1 SGDLS and CDR2 YYNGEE. This CDR3 is 15 amino acids long. Trimming at V came to 4 bases and at J to 6 bases, leaving 6 bases not matched to a gene. The CDR3 nucleotides read TGTGCCAGCAGCTTCCGGGACAGGCGTAATTCACCCCTCCACTTT. Protein: CASSFRDRRNSPLHF.

The rearrangement links TRBV15 to TRBJ2-7, with D possibly matching TRBD1 (5 bases). The V gene lost 0 bases and the J gene lost 3 bases, with 9 bases spanning the gap. The CDR3 loop spans 14 amino acids. Germline V gene lookup returns CDR1 LNHNV and CDR2 YYDKDF (reference sequence). The CDR3 loop is CATSREGRVYEQYV. The CDR3 bases are TGTGCCACCAGCAGAGAGGGCAGGGTCTACGAGCAGTACGTC.

This clone was detected only a few times. The gene calls are TRBV28 and TRBJ1-1; perhaps TRBD1 as D (5 bases). CDR3 length equals 12 residues. CDR1 is MDHEN and CDR2 is SYDVKM in the germline V gene. V lost 5 bases and J 3 bases, leaving 7 bases between the germline ends. The CDR3 sequence: CASSTTDTEAFF. CDR3 bases: TGTGCCAGCAGTACGACAGACACTGAAGCTTTCTTT.

As DNA, the CDR3 is TGTGCCAGCTCACCCCTTCCGGGGGCGCGTAATTCACCCCTCCACTTT. Amino acid sequence: CASSPLPGARNSPLHF. The chain is built from TRBV18 and TRBJ1-6, with TRBD1 as a possible D gene (6 bases). V was cut by 3 bases and J by 6 bases, with 15 bases left in between. This CDR3 has 16 amino acids. CDR1 and CDR2 (germline): KGHSH, LQKENI.

The chain is built from TRBV13 and TRBJ2-3, with TRBD2 identical over 7 bases. CDR1 PRHDT and CDR2 FYEKMQ come from the germline V gene (reference sequence). V was pared by 4 bases and J by 3 bases, with 7 bases of the junction left unmatched. The CDR3 has 15 residues. The DNA for the CDR3 is TGTGCCAGCAGCTATCCCCAGGGAGGGACAGATACGCAGTATTTT. Encoded protein: CASSYPQGGTDTQYF.

The rearrangement links TRBV20-1 to TRBJ2-1; D not certain. Germline V gene data show CDR1 as DFQATT and CDR2 as SNEGSKA (reference sequence). This CDR3 is 11 amino acids long. V gave up 3 bases and J gave up 7 bases, with 7 bases separating them. CDR3 residues: CSASYQNEQFF. Written as DNA, the CDR3 is TGCAGTGCTAGTTATCAGAATGAGCAGTTCTTC.

V gene TRBV9 combines with J gene TRBJ1-2; D is undetermined. The CDR3 has 13 amino acids. Germline V gene sequence: CDR1 SGDLS, CDR2 YYNGEE. Between the trimmed V and J ends, which lost 5 bases and 4 bases, there was a span of 12 bases. The CDR3 region has the DNA TGTGCCAGCAGTCCCGGGCGCCCCTATGGCTACACCTTC. Its translation: CASSPGRPYGYTF.

The rearrangement joins TRBV7-9 to TRBJ2-3; 10 nucleotides agree with TRBD2. CDR1 is SEHNR and CDR2 is FQNEAQ in the germline V gene (reference sequence). J lost 0 bases, V lost 2 bases, and 2 bases had no gene match. The CDR3 consists of 16 residues. The CDR3 region is CASSLLAGASTDTQYF. CDR3 coding DNA: TGTGCCAGCAGCTTACTAGCGGGGGCTAGCACAGATACGCAGTATTTT.

In this sample, this clone turned up a few times. This chain connects TRBV5-4 to TRBJ2-1; 8 bases align to TRBD2. CDR1 is SGHNT, CDR2 YYREEE, per germline (reference sequence). The length of the CDR3 is 16 residues. The V gene end was trimmed by 0 bases and the J gene end by 5 bases; junction bases not matched to a gene: 7. CDR3 sequence (DNA): TGTGCCAGCAGCTTGGTAGGCGGGGGGCCCGACAATGAGCAGTTCTTC. Amino acid sequence: CASSLVGGGPDNEQFF.

The chain uses TRBV7-9 and TRBJ2-7; D gene ambiguous. CDR3 length: 11 residues. With 1 base removed from V and 5 bases from J, the gap between germline ends came to 3 bases. Germline loops: CDR1 SEHNR, CDR2 FQNEAQ (reference sequence). The CDR3: CASSLVHEQYF. The DNA for the CDR3 is TGTGCCAGCAGCTTAGTCCACGAGCAGTACTTC.

The chain joins TRBV9 to TRBJ2-1; 9 bases agree with TRBD2. Germline-derived CDR1 and CDR2 are SGDLS and YYNGEE. Trimming at V came to 2 bases and at J to 3 bases, leaving 3 bases not matched to a gene. The CDR3 has 15 residues. The CDR3 loop is CASSVRLADYNEQFF. The DNA for the CDR3 is TGTGCCAGCAGCGTTCGACTAGCGGACTACAATGAGCAGTTCTTC. Full variable domain (missing parts from reference TRBV9 and TRBJ2-1): DSGVTQTPKHLITATGQRVTLRCSPRSGDLSVYWYQQSLDQGLQFLIQYYNGEERAKGNILERFSAQQFPDLHSELNLSSLELGDSALYFCASSVRLADYNEQFFGPGTRLTVL.

The gene calls are TRBV27 and TRBJ1-4; D ambiguous. This CDR3 has 13 amino acids. Germline-derived CDR1 and CDR2 are MNHEY and SMNVEV (reference sequence). V was pared by 9 bases and J by 0 bases, with 8 bases between. CDR3 sequence: CASSDATNEKLFF. CDR3 DNA: TGTGCCAGTTCAGATGCAACTAATGAAAAACTGTTTTTT. Drawing the rest from reference TRBV27 and TRBJ1-4, the complete variable domain is EAQVTQNPRYLITVTGKKLTVTCSQNMNHEYMSWYRQDPGLGLRQIYYSMNVEVTDKGDVPEGYKVSRKEKRNFPLILESPSPNQTSLYFCASSDATNEKLFFGSGTQLSVL.

This clone has only a few counts. This chain joins TRBV12-5 and TRBJ2-5; D possibly corresponds to TRBD2 (6 bases). V gave up 5 bases and J gave up 1 base, with 20 bases separating them. Germline values: CDR1 LGHNT, CDR2 FRNRAP. CDR3 length: 17 residues. As DNA, the CDR3 is TGTGCTAGTGGTCCTCCCTCCGGGACTCCATTCCAAGAGACCCAGTACTTC. This encodes CASGPPSGTPFQETQYF. Together with reference TRBV12-5 and TRBJ2-5, the CDR3 gives the full variable domain: DARVTQTPRHKVTEMGQEVTMRCQPILGHNTVFWYRQTMMQGLELLAYFRNRAPLDDSGMPKDRFSAEMPDATLATLKIQPSEPRDSAVYFCASGPPSGTPFQETQYFGPGTRLLVL.

This clone was recorded a few times. The chain employs TRBV19 and TRBJ2-7, with D possibly TRBD1 on 5 matching bases. This CDR3 contains 14 residues. Trimming pared 3 bases from V and 3 bases from J, leaving 12 bases between. CDR1 is LNHDA and CDR2 is SQIVND in the germline V gene (reference sequence). The CDR3 loop is CASSMEQVGYEQYF. In DNA form, the CDR3 reads TGTGCCAGTAGTATGGAACAGGTTGGCTACGAGCAGTACTTC. Full variable domain (outside the CDR3, taken from reference TRBV19 and TRBJ2-7): DGGITQSPKYLFRKEGQNVTLSCEQNLNHDAMYWYRQDPGQGLRLIYYSQIVNDFQKGDIAEGYSVSREKKESFPLTVTSAQKNPTAFYLCASSMEQVGYEQYFGPGTRLTVT.

This clone was observed a handful of times. V and J are TRBV7-8 and TRBJ1-1; tentatively, D is TRBD1 (5 bases). Germline assignment: CDR1 SGHVS and CDR2 FQNEAQ. The CDR3 has 15 amino acids. Trimming pared 5 bases from V and 4 bases from J, leaving 17 bases between. As DNA, the CDR3 is TGTGCCAGCAGCGCCAACCTGAGGGGCGGCACTGAAGCTTTCTTT. This translates into CASSANLRGGTEAFF.

The chain combines TRBV7-2 with TRBJ2-3, with 9 bases matching TRBD2. From germline, CDR1 is SGHTA and CDR2 FQGNSA. This CDR3 region has 14 residues. V shed 7 bases and J 6 bases; nucleotides not matched to a gene: 8. The CDR3 loop is CASTPGLALDTQYF. The CDR3 bases are TGTGCCAGCACCCCGGGACTAGCTTTGGATACGCAGTATTTT.

This clone was detected only a few times. The CDR3 nucleotides are TGTGCCAGCAGCCCGGACAGGGCCCCCTACGAGCAGTACGTC. Amino acids: CASSPDRAPYEQYV. This sequence joins TRBV7-8 and TRBJ2-7; 8 positions agree with TRBD1. The CDR3 length is 14 residues. The J segment lost 2 bases and the V segment lost 5 bases, leaving 5 bases of the junction unmatched. The germline V gene encodes CDR1 SGHVS and CDR2 FQNEAQ.